Following are 13 T cell receptor beta chains from one sample sequenced in a study of blood T cell repertoires in COVID-19. This table comes from immunoSEQ multiplex PCR, and its TCRdb copy is limited to in-frame clones, with some not included. The profile covers fewer than 120,000 clones, with 88% appearing a single time and about 3.5% taken by the ten largest. Sequenced material: peripheral blood. The receptors come from a woman in her fifties or sixties with acute or convalescent COVID-19.

V gene TRBV28 combines with J gene TRBJ2-7; 11 bases align to TRBD2. Germline CDR1 and CDR2: MDHEN and SYDVKM. CDR3 length: 16 amino acids. Trimming took 3 bases from V and 6 from J; bases not matched to a gene: 10. CDR3 sequence (DNA): TGTGCCAGCAGTTTGTTTACTAGCGGGAGTTCCCCCGAGCAGTACTTC. Translated, it gives CASSLFTSGSSPEQYF.

V and J are TRBV5-1 and TRBJ2-2, with 14 nucleotides matching TRBD2. Germline loops: CDR1 SGHRS, CDR2 YFSETQ. The trim removed 2 bases at V and 4 bases at J, leaving 7 bases unmatched. This CDR3 has 18 amino acids. The CDR3 region is CASSLTGTSGRSTGELFF. Written as DNA, the CDR3 is TGCGCCAGCAGCTTAACCGGGACTAGCGGGAGAAGCACCGGGGAGCTGTTTTTT.

The rearrangement links TRBV24-1 to TRBJ2-2; no clear D. This CDR3 contains 15 residues. The V and J ends lost 3 bases and 4 bases respectively, with 11 bases between them. Germline V CDR1 and CDR2: KGHDR, SFDVKD. CDR3 coding DNA: TGTGCCACCAGTGATCCGCGACATCGCACCGGGGAGCTGTTTTTT. Its translation is CATSDPRHRTGELFF.

The table lists this clone with a count of one. This chain uses TRBV28 with TRBJ2-3; 7 nucleotides agree with TRBD1. CDR1 and CDR2 from the germline V gene are MDHEN and SYDVKM. J lost 3 bases, V lost 6 bases, and 12 bases had no gene match. The CDR3 runs to 16 residues. CDR3 DNA sequence: TGTGCCAGCAGCCGAACCGCAGGGGGATTTACAGATACGCAGTATTTT. Translating it yields CASSRTAGGFTDTQYF.

This sequence joins TRBV4-1 and TRBJ2-3, with 9 bases matching TRBD2. CDR1 is MGHRA and CDR2 is YSYEKL in the germline V gene. CDR3 size: 19 residues. J gave up 1 base and V 1 base, and 12 bases lay outside the gene matches. The CDR3 protein is CASSQGGGRATWGTDTQYF. The CDR3 DNA is TGCGCCAGCAGCCAAGGGGGCGGGAGGGCCACCTGGGGCACAGATACGCAGTATTTT.

The chain couples TRBV3-1 (or the pseudogene TRBV3-2) to TRBJ2-7; D not resolved. Germline values: CDR1 LGHDT, CDR2 YNNKEL (reference sequence). CDR3 length equals 15 residues. V was trimmed by 0 bases and J by 3 bases, leaving 12 bases between them. In DNA form, the CDR3 reads TGTGCCAGCAGCCAAGAATCCAGGCTCAACTACGAGCAGTACTTC. It is translated as CASSQESRLNYEQYF.

V usage is TRBV19 and J usage is TRBJ1-1; D unclear. The CDR3 is 16 residues long. Germline V gene lookup returns CDR1 LNHDA and CDR2 SQIVND (reference sequence). Trimming removed 4 bases from V and 5 bases from J, with 20 bases in between. CDR3 sequence reads: CASSKGLYPGETEAFF. CDR3 in DNA: TGTGCCAGTAGTAAGGGCCTATACCCTGGGGAGACTGAAGCTTTCTTT.

This clone has more than one count but fewer than ten. This chain uses TRBV3-1 (or the pseudogene TRBV3-2) with TRBJ2-7; TRBD2 agrees at 8 bases. The CDR3 consists of 14 residues. V lost 3 bases, J lost 3 bases, and 4 bases stayed unmatched. CDR1 and CDR2 from the germline V gene are LGHDT and YNNKEL (reference sequence). The CDR3 region has the DNA TGTGCCAGCAGCCAGAGGGGACTAGGCTACGAGCAGTACTTC. Translation gives CASSQRGLGYEQYF.

J is TRBJ2-5 and V is TRBV3-1 (or the pseudogene TRBV3-2); 7 bases line up with TRBD1. The CDR3 is 16 residues long. Trimming removed 1 base from V and 1 base from J; junction bases left unmatched: 6. Germline-derived CDR1 and CDR2 are LGHDT and YNNKEL (reference sequence). The CDR3 DNA reads as TGTGCCAGCAGCCAAGGAAAAAGGACAGGCCAAGAGACCCAGTACTTC. As protein: CASSQGKRTGQETQYF.

There are a few counts of this clone. The CDR3 is CASSLRGQVISGNTIYF. The DNA of the CDR3 is TGTGCCAGCAGCCTAAGGGGACAGGTGATCTCTGGAAACACCATATATTTT. This chain connects TRBV3-1 (or the pseudogene TRBV3-2) to TRBJ1-3; TRBD1 matches at 8 bases. Losses at the gene ends were 4 bases for V and 0 bases for J; bases not matched to a gene: 8. In germline, CDR1 is LGHDT, CDR2 YNNKEL (reference sequence). This CDR3 is 17 amino acids long.

The gene calls are TRBV29-1 and TRBJ2-1, with a possible D match to TRBD2 (6 bases). This CDR3 comprises 15 residues. Germline-derived CDR1 and CDR2 are SQVTM and ANQGSEA. V was shortened by 6 bases and J by 6 bases, with 21 bases between the two germline ends. The CDR3 here is CSVPPAAGGGNEQFF. The CDR3 DNA follows: TGCAGCGTCCCCCCCGCGGCCGGGGGTGGCAATGAGCAGTTCTTC.

The chain joins TRBV2 to TRBJ2-7; D may be TRBD1 (6 bases). Germline assignment: CDR1 SNHLY and CDR2 FYNNEI. With 7 bases removed from V and 3 bases from J, the gap between germline ends came to 10 bases. CDR3 length: 12 amino acids. The CDR3 DNA reads TGTGCCAGCAAATCGGACAGCTACGAGCAGTACTTC. Translated, it gives CASKSDSYEQYF.

This sequence joins TRBV24-1 and TRBJ2-2; 11 bases match TRBD2. V was pared by 7 bases and J by 5 bases, with 5 bases of the junction left unmatched. CDR3 length: 15 amino acids. Germline-derived CDR1 and CDR2 are KGHDR and SFDVKD. Here the CDR3 DNA reads TGTGCCACCAGCTTGGGACTAGCGGAGACCGGGGAGCTGTTTTTT. Amino acid sequence: CATSLGLAETGELFF.